The 21 T cell receptor beta chains in this list originate from one sample, sequenced in a study of T cells in localized non-small cell lung cancer (dated by TCRdb to the early 2020s). The library was prepared using the immunoSEQ multiplex PCR assay. TCRdb limited this immuneACCESS table to in-frame rearrangements with V and J called. A share of clones is missing; checked studies link under half to unresolved V genes, and the rest is unexplained. Counted in this sample were 45,000 to 65,000 clones; about 78% of them appeared once. The ten top clones hold 3.5% to 5.5% of the sample. The material was PBMCs, obtained before any cancer treatment. All receptors derive from a woman aged 40-75 years with stage II lung adenocarcinoma.

The J gene is TRBJ1-1, the V gene TRBV14; tentatively, D is TRBD1 (5 bases). The CDR3 covers 14 residues. Germline-derived CDR1 and CDR2 are SGHDN and FVKESK. The V gene lost 8 bases and the J gene lost 3 bases, with 16 bases spanning the gap. The CDR3 DNA reads TGTGCCAGCGGTAGTAGGGGCTTCGACACTGAAGCTTTCTTT. This translates into CASGSRGFDTEAFF.

The rearrangement joins TRBV6-1 to TRBJ1-1, with a possible D match to TRBD1 (6 bases). Germline V CDR1 and CDR2: MNHNS, SASEGT. Trimming took 5 bases from V and 1 from J, leaving 14 bases between them. The CDR3 is 15 residues long. CDR3 residues: CASSPLGTPNTEAFF. The CDR3 DNA reads as TGTGCCAGCAGTCCCCTCGGGACACCGAACACTGAAGCTTTCTTT.

Written as DNA, the CDR3 is TGTGCCAGCAGGGAGAGCGCAGATAGCAATCAGCCCCAGCATTTT. It specifies CASRESADSNQPQHF. The V call is TRBV6-1, the J call TRBJ1-5; the D is unclear. The V end lost 6 bases, the J end lost 0 bases, and 12 bases lay between the germline ends. The CDR3 spans 15 residues. The germline V gene has CDR1 MNHNS and CDR2 SASEGT.

This sequence joins TRBV27 and TRBJ2-7, with unresolved D. Trimming shortened V by 3 bases and J by 0 bases, and 6 bases separated the two germline ends. Germline lookup yields CDR1 MNHEY and CDR2 SMNVEV (reference sequence). CDR3 length: 13 residues. As DNA, the CDR3 is TGTGCCAGCAGTTTTTTCAACTCCTACGAGCAGTACTTC. Translation: CASSFFNSYEQYF.

In this sample, this clone turned up a few times. The chain couples TRBV2 to TRBJ1-5, with a tentative D call TRBD1 (6 bases). Germline assignment: CDR1 SNHLY and CDR2 FYNNEI. The CDR3 covers 15 residues. Trimming removed 7 bases at V and 0 bases at J, with 13 bases between. In nucleotides, the CDR3 is TGTGCCAGCACCTGGGACACTTCTAGCAATCAGCCCCAGCATTTT. Its translation: CASTWDTSSNQPQHF.

The chain is built from TRBV6-5 and TRBJ1-1, with no clear D. Per germline, CDR1 MNHEY and CDR2 SVGAGI. The CDR3 is 14 amino acids. V was clipped by 0 bases and J by 11 bases, with 16 bases between them. The CDR3 loop is CASSYSRTAMGAFF. CDR3 sequence (DNA): TGTGCCAGCAGTTACTCCAGGACGGCCATGGGGGCTTTCTTT.

This clone was counted a few times. This chain uses TRBV6-5 with TRBJ1-2; no definite D call. This CDR3 region has 14 residues. V lost 0 bases, J lost 8 bases, and 13 bases lay in between. The germline V gene has CDR1 MNHEY and CDR2 SVGAGI. CDR3 nucleotide sequence: TGTGCCAGCAGTTACTCGATGGGATATGGAGGCTACACCTTC. Amino acids: CASSYSMGYGGYTF.

The J gene is TRBJ2-7, the V gene TRBV7-8; the D is unclear. There are 12 residues in the CDR3. The germline V and J ends were trimmed by 1 base and 2 bases, with 3 bases remaining between them. Germline CDR1 is SGHVS and CDR2 is FQNEAQ. The CDR3 coding sequence is TGTGCCAGCAGCTTAGTCGCCTACGAGCAGTACTTC. It specifies CASSLVAYEQYF.

This clone was recorded a few times. V is TRBV6-6 and J is TRBJ1-2; D is undetermined. V dropped 2 bases and J dropped 4 bases, with 5 bases sitting between them. The CDR3 runs to 12 residues. Germline V gene sequence: CDR1 MNHNY, CDR2 SVGAGI (reference sequence). The CDR3, as DNA: TGTGCCAGCAGTTACCTAACCTATGGCTACACCTTC. Translated, it gives CASSYLTYGYTF.

This clone has just one count. The genes are TRBV19 and TRBJ1-1, with D possibly matching TRBD1 (5 bases). V was clipped by 3 bases and J by 4 bases, with 21 bases between them. Germline V gene sequence: CDR1 LNHDA, CDR2 SQIVND (reference sequence). This CDR3 contains 17 residues. CDR3 bases: TGTGCCAGTAGTATTTGGCGATTCTCAGGTAGGGGCACTGAAGCTTTCTTT. Translating gives CASSIWRFSGRGTEAFF.

Here the CDR3 reads CATSRGRGPTYEQYF. The CDR3 nucleotides are TGTGCCACCAGCCGGGGGAGGGGGCCCACCTACGAGCAGTACTTC. The chain couples TRBV15 to TRBJ2-7, with D tentatively TRBD1 or TRBD2 (7 bases each). The CDR3 is 15 residues long. Germline CDR1 LNHNV, CDR2 YYDKDF (reference sequence). Trimming shortened V by 5 bases and J by 2 bases, and 16 bases separated the two germline ends.

This clone appeared a few times. The V call is TRBV11-1, the J call TRBJ2-5, with TRBD1 identical over 8 bases. Germline values: CDR1 SGHAT, CDR2 FQDESV (reference sequence). This CDR3 is 15 amino acids long. The V gene end was trimmed by 1 base and the J gene end by 5 bases; junction bases not matched to a gene: 6. In DNA form, the CDR3 reads TGTGCCAGCAGCTTAGAACGACAGGGGTACGAGACCCAGTACTTC. Translating it yields CASSLERQGYETQYF.

The chain has TRBV6-6 and TRBJ2-1, with 8 bases identical to TRBD2. The CDR3 extends over 16 amino acids. Germline CDR1 MNHNY, CDR2 SVGAGI (reference sequence). Losses at the gene ends were 0 bases for V and 3 bases for J; bases not matched to a gene: 4. The CDR3 region is CASSYSTAGDYNEQFF. Here the CDR3 DNA reads TGTGCCAGCAGTTACTCGACAGCGGGGGACTACAATGAGCAGTTCTTC.

The chain combines TRBV7-9 with TRBJ2-3, with D perhaps assigned TRBD1 or TRBD2 (5 bases each). Germline CDR1 and CDR2: SEHNR and FQNEAQ (reference sequence). The V end was cut by 3 bases, the J end by 0 bases, with 10 bases between. The CDR3 consists of 15 residues. CDR3 protein: CASSFGDPSTDTQYF. CDR3 bases: TGTGCCAGCAGCTTTGGGGACCCTAGCACAGATACGCAGTATTTT.

The chain has TRBV4-1 and TRBJ1-4; D might be TRBD1 (5 bases). The V end lost 1 base, the J end lost 0 bases, and 15 bases lay between the germline ends. The length of the CDR3 is 18 residues. Germline V lookup: CDR1 MGHRA, CDR2 YSYEKL. In DNA form, the CDR3 reads TGCGCCAGCAGCCAAGTTCACCAGGGTGCCGCAACTAATGAAAAACTGTTTTTT. Translating gives CASSQVHQGAATNEKLFF.

This chain uses TRBV4-2 with TRBJ2-7, with TRBD1 matching over 8 bases. After removal of 0 bases from V and 4 bases from J, the junction contained 8 bases not matched to a gene. CDR1 and CDR2 (germline): LGHNA, YNFKEQ. CDR3 length equals 16 residues. The CDR3 protein is CASSQDEGQAPYEQYF. In DNA form, the CDR3 reads TGTGCCAGCAGCCAAGATGAGGGACAGGCCCCATACGAGCAGTACTTC.

The genes are TRBV13 and TRBJ2-4; D ambiguous. This CDR3 is built from 12 residues. V shed 0 bases and J shed 7 bases, with 4 bases lying between them. Germline V gene lookup returns CDR1 PRHDT and CDR2 FYEKMQ (reference sequence). Here the CDR3 reads CASSLGSNIQYF. The DNA of the CDR3 is TGTGCCAGCAGCTTAGGGTCCAACATTCAGTACTTC. Supplemented by reference TRBV13 and TRBJ2-4, the full variable domain reads AAGVIQSPRHLIKEKRETATLKCYPIPRHDTVYWYQQGPGQDPQFLISFYEKMQSDKGSIPDRFSAQQFSDYHSELNMSSLELGDSALYFCASSLGSNIQYFGAGTRLSVL.

This chain connects TRBV7-8 to TRBJ1-5; perhaps TRBD1 as D (5 bases). This CDR3 has 14 residues. Germline assignment: CDR1 SGHVS and CDR2 FQNEAQ. The germline V and J ends were trimmed by 7 bases and 6 bases, with 16 bases remaining between them. The CDR3 nucleotides are TGTGCCAGCACCTCAACCGGGGGGATTCAGCCCCAGCATTTT. Translating it yields CASTSTGGIQPQHF.

The V and J genes are TRBV5-6 and TRBJ1-6; D unresolved. Per germline, CDR1 SGHDT and CDR2 YYEEEE. V dropped 3 bases and J dropped 9 bases, with 13 bases sitting between them. The CDR3 length is 14 residues. The DNA for the CDR3 is TGTGCCAGCAGCTCCCGGGCAGGCGGTTCACCCCTCCACTTT. It yields the protein CASSSRAGGSPLHF.

This clone showed up just a few times. The CDR3 protein is CASSFRGGSEKLFF. Here the CDR3 DNA reads TGTGCCAGCAGTTTTCGGGGGGGAAGCGAAAAACTGTTTTTT. The rearrangement links TRBV28 to TRBJ1-4; maybe TRBD1 (5 bases). The CDR3 spans 14 residues. Per the germline V gene, CDR1 is MDHEN and CDR2 is SYDVKM. The V gene lost 3 bases and the J gene lost 8 bases, with 13 bases spanning the gap.

This clone is labeled as medium-sized. This rearrangement joins TRBV7-8 to TRBJ2-1; the match to TRBD1 covers 10 bases. Looked up from germline, CDR1 is SGHVS and CDR2 is FQNEAQ. The V segment lost 4 bases and the J segment 7 bases; nucleotides outside the gene matches: 1. The CDR3 sequence is 13 residues long. The CDR3 nucleotides read TGTGCCAGCAGCTCGGACAGGGGGAATGAGCAGTTCTTC. Translating it yields CASSSDRGNEQFF.